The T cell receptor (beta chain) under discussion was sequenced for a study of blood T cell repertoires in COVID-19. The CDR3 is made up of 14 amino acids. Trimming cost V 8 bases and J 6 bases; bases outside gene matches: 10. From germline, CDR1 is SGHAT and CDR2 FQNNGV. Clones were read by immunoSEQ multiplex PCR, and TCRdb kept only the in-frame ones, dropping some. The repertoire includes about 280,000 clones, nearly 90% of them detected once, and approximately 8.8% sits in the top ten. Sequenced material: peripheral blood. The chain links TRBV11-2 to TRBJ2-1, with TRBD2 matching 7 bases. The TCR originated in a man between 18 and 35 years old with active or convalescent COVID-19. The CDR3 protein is CASVWGGRANEQFF. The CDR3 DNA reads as TGTGCCAGCGTGTGGGGGGGTAGGGCCAATGAGCAGTTCTTC.